Listed below are T cell receptor beta chains from one sample, sequenced in a study of CD8 T cell repertoires and HIV-1 epitope variants. For these receptors, no antigen is known. Sequencing was performed with immunoSEQ multiplex PCR; in TCRdb, only in-frame clones are kept and a portion is missing. This sample has 4,300 or so clones, with roughly two thirds found just once. Sequencing used cultured CD8+ T cells derived from PBMCs. The receptors were sampled from a male donor with HIV. The CDR3 runs from the conserved cysteine through the conserved F or W. The D gene is left open where the match is weak. Clone size, where shown, is once, few, many, or a class for clones that have expanded.

j_gene,d_gene,v_gene,abundance,CDR3aa,CDR3nt
TRBJ2-7,.,TRBV28,medium-sized,CASSESIGQAYEQYF,TGTGCCAGCAGCGAATCAATAGGACAAGCCTACGAGCAGTACTTC
TRBJ2-7,.,TRBV12-5,few,CASGLDGSYEQYF,TGTGCTAGTGGTTTAGATGGCAGCTACGAGCAGTACTTC
TRBJ2-1,.,TRBV5-1,.,CASSLGGNEQFF,TGCGCCAGCAGCTTGGGGGGAAATGAGCAGTTCTTC
TRBJ2-7,.,TRBV15,.,CATSREQGAPYEQYF,TGTGCCACCAGTCGTGAACAGGGTGCCCCCTACGAGCAGTACTTC
TRBJ2-1,TRBD2,TRBV4-2,.,CASSQEGGGINEQFF,TGTGCCAGCAGCCAAGAAGGCGGGGGGATAAATGAGCAGTTCTTC
TRBJ2-7,.,TRBV28,.,CASSPLVYEQYF,TGTGCCAGCAGCCCCTTGGTCTACGAGCAGTACTTC
TRBJ2-7,.,TRBV27,.,CASTPGGDSNYEQYF,TGTGCCAGCACTCCTGGGGGGGACAGCAACTACGAGCAGTACTTC
TRBJ2-7,.,TRBV7-9,once,CASSALTSDRYEQYF,TGTGCCAGCAGCGCCCTTACCAGTGACAGGTACGAGCAGTACTTC
TRBJ1-5,TRBD1,TRBV6-5,.,CASSPGTGLDQPQHF,TGTGCCAGCAGTCCCGGGACAGGGTTAGATCAGCCCCAGCATTTT
TRBJ2-7,TRBD1,TRBV27,few,CASSWGPGQFPNF,TGTGCCAGCAGTTGGGGACCGGGACAGTTCCCCAACTTC
TRBJ1-5,.,TRBV7-3,.,CASRAGTQPQHF,TGTGCCAGCAGAGCGGGGACTCAGCCCCAGCATTTT
TRBJ2-7,.,TRBV5-1,.,CASRSDSYEQYF,TGCGCCAGCCGATCCGACAGCTACGAGCAGTACTTC
TRBJ1-5,.,TRBV28,.,CASSQIGTGGDQPQHF,TGTGCCAGCAGTCAAATAGGGACGGGAGGGGATCAGCCCCAGCATTTT
TRBJ1-2,.,TRBV7-2,medium-sized,CASSLQVPGEGYTF,TGTGCCAGCAGCTTACAGGTGCCAGGGGAAGGCTACACCTTC
TRBJ2-1,.,TRBV6-5,few,CASSYVDSREQFF,TGTGCCAGCAGTTACGTGGACAGCCGGGAGCAGTTCTTC
TRBJ2-3,.,TRBV28,.,CASSSDRITDTQYF,TGTGCCAGCAGTTCCGACAGGATCACAGATACGCAGTATTTT
TRBJ2-3,TRBD1,TRBV11-2,.,CASSPGQGNTDTQYF,TGTGCCAGCAGCCCAGGACAGGGCAACACAGATACGCAGTATTTT
TRBJ1-1,.,TRBV28,.,CASSLLSGTNTEAFF,TGTGCCAGCAGTTTATTGTCAGGAACTAACACTGAAGCTTTCTTT
TRBJ1-3,.,TRBV29-1,.,CSVVLPSGNTIYF,TGCAGCGTTGTACTTCCCTCTGGAAACACCATATATTTT
TRBJ1-1,TRBD1,TRBV5-4,.,CASRQGATEAFF,TGTGCCAGCAGACAGGGGGCCACTGAAGCTTTCTTT
TRBJ2-1,.,TRBV5-5,.,CASSLGLVDYNEQFF,TGTGCCAGCAGCTTGGGGCTCGTGGACTACAATGAGCAGTTCTTC
TRBJ1-1,TRBD1,TRBV7-9,few,CASSLTGDTEAFF,TGTGCCAGCAGCCTGACAGGGGATACTGAAGCTTTCTTT
TRBJ2-7,TRBD1,TRBV7-6,.,CASSLDRTGSYEQYF,TGTGCCAGCAGCTTAGATCGGACAGGTAGCTACGAGCAGTACTTC
TRBJ2-7,.,TRBV7-6,.,CASSEALYSYEQYF,TGTGCCAGCTCTGAAGCCCTCTACTCCTACGAGCAGTACTTC
TRBJ1-2,.,TRBV19,.,CASSISVYGYTF,TGTGCCAGTAGTATTTCGGTCTATGGCTACACCTTC
TRBJ2-2,.,TRBV5-1,.,CATQGAGELFF,TGCGCCACCCAGGGTGCCGGGGAGCTGTTTTTT
TRBJ2-7,.,TRBV19,.,CASSIGGDEQYF,TGTGCCAGTAGTATAGGGGGGGACGAGCAGTACTTC